The 18 T cell receptor beta chains presented below share a single source sample, sequenced in a study of T cells expressing NK-cell markers. TCRdb reanalyzed the 5' RACE reads, giving one entry per CDR3 protein sequence and no DNA. The clone table shows about 260,000 distinct CDR3 sequences, with the ten largest holding about 0.39%. What was sequenced was blood T cells: a sorted CD56 or NKG2C T cell subset, CD4+ or CD8+ T cells, or bulk PBMC T cells (not recorded which). These receptors all stem from a man between 18 and 35 years old in good health.

The chain uses TRBV12-3 or TRBV12-4 and TRBJ1-3; TCRdb returns TRBD1, unconfirmable since there is no DNA. The CDR3 sequence is 15 residues long. This chain's CDR3 is CASSEQGPPGNTIYF.

V and J are TRBV29-1 and TRBJ2-1; TCRdb designates TRBD1, a call that cannot be tested without DNA. The CDR3 has 13 residues. The germline gives CDR1 SQVTM, CDR2 ANQGSEA. The CDR3 is CSVGGGLYNEQFF.

The chain couples TRBV7-9 to TRBJ1-2; the TCRdb D gene call, TRBD1, has no DNA to confirm it. Germline CDR1 and CDR2: SEHNR and FQNEAQ (reference sequence). CDR3 length: 17 residues. CDR3 sequence: CASSRALRTTLNYGYTF. The full variable domain, completed using reference TRBV7-9 and TRBJ1-2, is DTGVSQNPRHKITKRGQNVTFRCDPISEHNRLYWYRQTLGQGPEFLTYFQNEAQLEKSRLLSDRFSAERPKGSFSTLEIQRTEQGDSAMYLCASSRALRTTLNYGYTFGSGTRLTVV.

CDR3 region: CASSLAGSTDTQYF. The rearrangement joins TRBV5-1 to TRBJ2-3. CDR1 is SGHRS and CDR2 is YFSETQ in the germline V gene. The CDR3 covers 14 residues.

The chain carries TRBV12-3 or TRBV12-4 and TRBJ2-1; TCRdb's assignment of TRBD1 cannot be checked, as there is no DNA. The CDR3 is 15 amino acids. The CDR3 is CASSLAGTGWDEQFF.

V is TRBV5-6 and J is TRBJ2-1. The CDR3 covers 14 residues. Germline CDR1 is SGHDT and CDR2 is YYEEEE. CDR3 residues: CASSYRTRWDEQFF.

The rearrangement joins TRBV7-9 to TRBJ2-5. The germline V gene has CDR1 SEHNR and CDR2 FQNEAQ (reference sequence). The CDR3 is 13 residues long. The CDR3 sequence: CASHKSIQETQYF. The entire variable domain, with the rest obtained from reference TRBV7-9 and TRBJ2-5, is as follows: DTGVSQNPRHKITKRGQNVTFRCDPISEHNRLYWYRQTLGQGPEFLTYFQNEAQLEKSRLLSDRFSAERPKGSFSTLEIQRTEQGDSAMYLCASHKSIQETQYFGPGTRLLVL.

The chain couples TRBV9 to TRBJ1-1. Germline lookup yields CDR1 SGDLS and CDR2 YYNGEE. The CDR3 totals 14 residues. This CDR3 reads CASSVRSLGTEAFF.

The chain carries TRBV19 and TRBJ2-1. The CDR3 sequence is 11 residues long. CDR1 is LNHDA, CDR2 SQIVND, per germline (reference sequence). The CDR3 loop is CASSIRDEQFF.

V gene TRBV10-1 combines with J gene TRBJ2-3; the D call of TRBD1 rests on TCRdb alone, since no DNA is present to check it. The CDR3 loop spans 15 amino acids. Germline CDR1 is WNHNN and CDR2 is SYGVQD (reference sequence). CDR3 loop: CASSRRERGTDTQYF.

The V and J genes are TRBV12-3 or TRBV12-4 and TRBJ2-5; TCRdb's assignment of TRBD1 cannot be checked, as there is no DNA. The CDR3 is 16 amino acids. CDR3 protein: CASSLRGRGLGETQYF.

The chain is built from TRBV6-4 and TRBJ2-2. CDR3 length: 15 residues. The V gene's germline CDR1 is MRHNA and CDR2 SNTAGT. The CDR3 spells CASSDYPKDTGELFF.

The chain links TRBV28 to TRBJ1-5; there is no DNA to check the TCRdb D call of TRBD1. Per the germline V gene, CDR1 is MDHEN and CDR2 is SYDVKM. CDR3 size: 13 residues. The CDR3 is CASGGQIYQPQHF.

V is TRBV10-3 and J is TRBJ2-3; TCRdb names TRBD1, which stays unverified in the absence of DNA. The germline CDR1 and CDR2 sequences are ENHRY and SYGVKD. The CDR3 extends over 16 amino acids. The CDR3: CAISEMGAEGTDTQYF.

The chain links TRBV29-1 to TRBJ2-3; TCRdb's D call, TRBD1, is unchecked because there is no DNA. The CDR3 extends over 12 amino acids. CDR1 is SQVTM and CDR2 is ANQGSEA in the germline V gene. CDR3 sequence: CSVQGPTDTQYF.

V and J are TRBV6-5 and TRBJ1-2; the TCRdb call, TRBD1, lacks DNA for checking. The CDR3 is 12 amino acids. Germline CDR1 is MNHEY and CDR2 is SVGAGI. The CDR3 is CASSTRAEGYTF.

The chain has TRBV6-1 and TRBJ2-3. Germline V gene sequence: CDR1 MNHNS, CDR2 SASEGT. The CDR3 loop spans 13 amino acids. The CDR3 sequence is CASPSETTDTQYF.

The rearrangement links TRBV6-2 or TRBV6-3 to TRBJ2-5; as DNA is missing, the TRBD2 call by TCRdb cannot be tested. The V gene's germline CDR1 is MNHEY and CDR2 SVGEGT. The CDR3 is made up of 15 amino acids. CDR3 region: CASRETSGQLKTQYF.